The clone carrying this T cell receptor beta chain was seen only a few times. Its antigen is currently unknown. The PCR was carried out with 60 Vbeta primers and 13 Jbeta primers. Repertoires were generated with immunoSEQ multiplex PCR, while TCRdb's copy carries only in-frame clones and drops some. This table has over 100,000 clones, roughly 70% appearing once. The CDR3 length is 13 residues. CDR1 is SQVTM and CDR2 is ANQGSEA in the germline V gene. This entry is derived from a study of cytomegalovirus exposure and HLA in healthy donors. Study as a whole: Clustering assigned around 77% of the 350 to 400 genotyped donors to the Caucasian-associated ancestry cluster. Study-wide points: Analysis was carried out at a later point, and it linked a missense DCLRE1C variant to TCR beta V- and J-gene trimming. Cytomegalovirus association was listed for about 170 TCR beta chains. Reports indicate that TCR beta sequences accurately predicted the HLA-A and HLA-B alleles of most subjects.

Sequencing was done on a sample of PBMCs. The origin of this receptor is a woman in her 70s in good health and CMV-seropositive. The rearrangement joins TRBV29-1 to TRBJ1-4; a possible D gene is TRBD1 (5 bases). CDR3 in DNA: TGCACGGTCAGGGATGCGGCTAATGAAAAACTGTTTTTT. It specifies CTVRDAANEKLFF.